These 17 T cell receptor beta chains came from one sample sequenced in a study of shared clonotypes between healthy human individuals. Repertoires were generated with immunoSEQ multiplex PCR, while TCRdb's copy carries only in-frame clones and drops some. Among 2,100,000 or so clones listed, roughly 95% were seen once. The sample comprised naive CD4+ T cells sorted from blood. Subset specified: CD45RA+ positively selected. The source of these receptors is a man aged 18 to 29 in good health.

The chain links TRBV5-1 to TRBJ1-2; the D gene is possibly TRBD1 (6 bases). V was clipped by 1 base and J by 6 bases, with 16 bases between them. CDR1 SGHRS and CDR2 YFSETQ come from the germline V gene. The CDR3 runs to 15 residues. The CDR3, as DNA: TGCGCCAGCAGCTTGAGGGGGGCGAGGGAAGATGGCTACACCTTC. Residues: CASSLRGAREDGYTF.

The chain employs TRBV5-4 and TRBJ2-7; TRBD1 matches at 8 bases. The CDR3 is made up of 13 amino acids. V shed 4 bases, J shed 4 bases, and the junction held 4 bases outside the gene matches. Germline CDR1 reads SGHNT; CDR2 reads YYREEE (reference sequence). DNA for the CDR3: TGTGCCAGCAGCCCACAGGGGGGTTACGAGCAGTACTTC. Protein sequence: CASSPQGGYEQYF.

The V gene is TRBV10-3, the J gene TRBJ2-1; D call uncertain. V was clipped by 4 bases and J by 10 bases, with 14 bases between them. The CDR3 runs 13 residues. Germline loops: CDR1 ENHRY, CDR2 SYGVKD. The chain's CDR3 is CAISVQVFTEQFF. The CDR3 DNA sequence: TGTGCCATCAGTGTTCAGGTGTTCACGGAGCAGTTCTTC.

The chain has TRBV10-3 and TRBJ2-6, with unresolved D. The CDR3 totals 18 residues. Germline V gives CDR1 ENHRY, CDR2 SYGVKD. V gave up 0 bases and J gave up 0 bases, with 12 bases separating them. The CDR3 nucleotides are TGTGCCATCAGTGAGTCGGGCGGAACGAGCTCTGGGGCCAACGTCCTGACTTTC. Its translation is CAISESGGTSSGANVLTF.

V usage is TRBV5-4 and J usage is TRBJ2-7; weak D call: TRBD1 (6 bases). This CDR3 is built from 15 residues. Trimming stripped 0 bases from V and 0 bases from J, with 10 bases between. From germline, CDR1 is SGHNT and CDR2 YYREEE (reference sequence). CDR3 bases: TGTGCCAGCAGCTTGGAACAGGGTAGCTCCTACGAGCAGTACTTC. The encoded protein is CASSLEQGSSYEQYF.

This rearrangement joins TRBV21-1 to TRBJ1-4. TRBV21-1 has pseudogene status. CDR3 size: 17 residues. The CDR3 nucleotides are TGTGCCAGCAGCAAACCCCAGGGACCACAACCCTTTGAAAAACTGTTTTTT. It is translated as CASSKPQGPQPFEKLFF.

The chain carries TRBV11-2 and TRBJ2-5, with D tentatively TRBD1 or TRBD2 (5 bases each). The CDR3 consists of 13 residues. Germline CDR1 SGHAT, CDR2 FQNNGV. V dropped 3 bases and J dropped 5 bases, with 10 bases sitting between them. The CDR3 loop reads CASSFGTRETQYF. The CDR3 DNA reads TGTGCCAGCAGCTTCGGGACGCGGGAGACCCAGTACTTC.

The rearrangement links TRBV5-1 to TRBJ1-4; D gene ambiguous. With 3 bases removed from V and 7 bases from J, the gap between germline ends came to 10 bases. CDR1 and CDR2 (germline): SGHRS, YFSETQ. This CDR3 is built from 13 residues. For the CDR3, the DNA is TGCGCCAGCAGCTCCGCAGGTGGTGAAAAACTGTTTTTT. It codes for CASSSAGGEKLFF.

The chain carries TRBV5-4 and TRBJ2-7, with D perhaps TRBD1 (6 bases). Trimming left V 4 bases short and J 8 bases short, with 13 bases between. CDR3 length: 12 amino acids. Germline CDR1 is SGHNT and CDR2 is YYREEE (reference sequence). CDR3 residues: CASSIDRSKQYF. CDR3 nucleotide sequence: TGTGCCAGCAGCATCGACAGGTCTAAGCAGTACTTC. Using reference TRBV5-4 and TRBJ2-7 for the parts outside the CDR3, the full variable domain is ETGVTQSPTHLIKTRGQQVTLRCSSQSGHNTVSWYQQALGQGPQFIFQYYREEENGRGNFPPRFSGLQFPNYSSELNVNALELDDSALYLCASSIDRSKQYFGPGTRLTVT.

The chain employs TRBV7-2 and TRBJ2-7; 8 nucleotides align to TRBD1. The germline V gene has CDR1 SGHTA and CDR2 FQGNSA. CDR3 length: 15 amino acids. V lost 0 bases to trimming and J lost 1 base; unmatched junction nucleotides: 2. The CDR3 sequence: CASSLARQGSYEQYF. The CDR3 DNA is TGTGCCAGCAGCTTAGCGAGACAGGGGTCCTACGAGCAGTACTTC.

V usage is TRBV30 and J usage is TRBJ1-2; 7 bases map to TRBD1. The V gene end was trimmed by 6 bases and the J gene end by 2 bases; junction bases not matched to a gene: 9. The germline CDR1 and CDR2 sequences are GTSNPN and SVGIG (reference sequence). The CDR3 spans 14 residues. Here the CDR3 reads CACTQRGRNYGYTF. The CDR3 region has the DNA TGTGCCTGCACTCAGAGGGGGCGCAACTATGGCTACACCTTC.

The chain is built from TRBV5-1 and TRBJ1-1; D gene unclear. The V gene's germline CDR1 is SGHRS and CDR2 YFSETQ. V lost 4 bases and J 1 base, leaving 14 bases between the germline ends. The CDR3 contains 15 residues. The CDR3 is CASSRDGGRNTEAFF. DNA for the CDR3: TGCGCCAGCAGCAGGGATGGCGGAAGGAACACTGAAGCTTTCTTT. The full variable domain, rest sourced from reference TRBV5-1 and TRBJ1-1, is KAGVTQTPRYLIKTRGQQVTLSCSPISGHRSVSWYQQTPGQGLQFLFEYFSETQRNKGNFPGRFSGRQFSNSRSEMNVSTLELGDSALYLCASSRDGGRNTEAFFGQGTRLTVV.

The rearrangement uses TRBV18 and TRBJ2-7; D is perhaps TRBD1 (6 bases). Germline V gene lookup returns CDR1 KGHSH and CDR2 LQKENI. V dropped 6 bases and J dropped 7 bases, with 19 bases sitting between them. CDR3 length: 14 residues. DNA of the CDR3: TGTGCCAGCTCCAGGACAGAAACCTCTAGGGAGCAGTACTTC. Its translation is CASSRTETSREQYF. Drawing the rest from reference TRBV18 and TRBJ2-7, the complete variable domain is NAGVMQNPRHLVRRRGQEARLRCSPMKGHSHVYWYRQLPEEGLKFMVYLQKENIIDESGMPKERFSAEFPKEGPSILRIQQVVRGDSAAYFCASSRTETSREQYFGPGTRLTVT.

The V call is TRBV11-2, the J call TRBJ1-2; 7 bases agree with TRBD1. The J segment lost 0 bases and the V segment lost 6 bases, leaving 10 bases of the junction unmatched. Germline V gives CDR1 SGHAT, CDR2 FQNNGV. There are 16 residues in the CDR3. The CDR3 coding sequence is TGTGCCAGCAGGGTAAACAGGGGCCCAGCTAACTATGGCTACACCTTC. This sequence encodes CASRVNRGPANYGYTF.

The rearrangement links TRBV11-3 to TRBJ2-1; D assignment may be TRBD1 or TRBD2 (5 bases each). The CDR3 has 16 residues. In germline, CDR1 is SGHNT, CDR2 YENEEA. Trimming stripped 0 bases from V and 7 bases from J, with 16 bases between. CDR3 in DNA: TGTGCCAGCAGCTTAGATCTTGGGGGAGCAGTTAATGAGCAGTTCTTC. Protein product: CASSLDLGGAVNEQFF. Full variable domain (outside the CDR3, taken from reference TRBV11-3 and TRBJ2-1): EAGVVQSPRYKIIEKKQPVAFWCNPISGHNTLYWYLQNLGQGPELLIRYENEEAVDDSQLPKDRFSAERLKGVDSTLKIQPAELGDSAVYLCASSLDLGGAVNEQFFGPGTRLTVL.

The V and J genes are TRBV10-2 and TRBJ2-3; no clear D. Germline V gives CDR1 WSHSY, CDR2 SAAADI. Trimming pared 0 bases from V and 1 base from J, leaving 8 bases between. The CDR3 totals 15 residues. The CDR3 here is CASSESVVGTDTQYF. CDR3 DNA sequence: TGCGCCAGCAGTGAGTCGGTGGTGGGCACAGATACGCAGTATTTT.

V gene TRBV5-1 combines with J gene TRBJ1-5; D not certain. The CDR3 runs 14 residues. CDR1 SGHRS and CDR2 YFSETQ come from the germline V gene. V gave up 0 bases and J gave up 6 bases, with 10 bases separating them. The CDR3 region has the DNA TGCGCCAGCAGCTTGGATACTCGGGGTCAGCCCCAGCATTTT. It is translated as CASSLDTRGQPQHF.